The rows below give T cell receptor beta chains drawn from one sample of a study of blood T cell repertoires in COVID-19. Libraries were prepared by immunoSEQ multiplex PCR; TCRdb keeps only in-frame clonotypes and omits some of them. The data show under 300,000 clones, with roughly 80% seen just once and about 3% held by the top ten. The sequencing input was PBMCs or T cells enriched from blood (not recorded which). These receptors all come from a man aged 45-65 years who had recovered from COVID-19. The CDR3 runs from the conserved cysteine through the conserved F or W. D genes are given only for firm matches.

d_call,j_call,v_call,cdr3_aa,cdr3_nt
TRBD1,TRBJ2-3,TRBV12-3/TRBV12-4,CASRQGGTDTQYF,TGTGCCAGCAGACAGGGGGGCACAGATACGCAGTATTTT
TRBD1,TRBJ2-7,TRBV28,CASSPGQGYEQYF,TGTGCCAGCAGTCCGGGACAGGGGTACGAGCAGTACTTC
NA,TRBJ2-4,TRBV6-5,CASSPHTKNIQYF,TGTGCCAGCAGTCCGCACACCAAAAACATTCAGTACTTC
TRBD1,TRBJ1-2,TRBV28,CASSFLDRGLGGYTF,TGTGCCAGCAGTTTTCTGGACAGGGGGCTCGGGGGCTACACCTTC
NA,TRBJ1-5,TRBV10-2,CASSWQRVFQPQHF,TGCGCCAGCAGCTGGCAGAGGGTTTTTCAGCCCCAGCATTTT
NA,TRBJ1-1,TRBV9,CASNTGWNTEAFF,TGTGCCAGCAACACGGGTTGGAACACTGAAGCTTTCTTT
NA,TRBJ2-1,TRBV24-1,CATSDTGAGFRGEQFF,TGTGCCACCAGTGATACTGGGGCCGGGTTTAGGGGTGAGCAGTTCTTC
TRBD1,TRBJ2-5,TRBV7-9,CASSFEGQGGPQETQYF,TGTGCCAGCAGCTTCGAAGGACAGGGGGGGCCACAAGAGACCCAGTACTTC
NA,TRBJ1-5,TRBV24-1,CATRSFAMGETGFDQPQHF,TGTGCCACCAGATCATTTGCTATGGGGGAGACAGGCTTTGATCAGCCCCAGCATTTT
TRBD2,TRBJ2-7,TRBV9,CASSPGTSGYEQYF,TGTGCCAGCAGCCCGGGGACTAGCGGTTACGAGCAGTACTTC
TRBD2,TRBJ2-2,TRBV4-3,CASSQSWAGGANTGELFF,TGCGCCAGCAGCCAGTCATGGGCGGGAGGCGCGAACACCGGGGAGCTGTTTTTT
TRBD1,TRBJ1-2,TRBV7-8,CASSLLDRGNYGYTF,TGTGCCAGCAGCTTATTGGACAGGGGCAACTATGGCTACACCTTC
NA,TRBJ1-4,TRBV7-9,CASSLAGAIGEKLFF,TGTGCCAGCAGCTTAGCTGGGGCGATTGGGGAAAAACTGTTTTTT
TRBD1,TRBJ2-5,TRBV10-3,CAIRTQGVETQYF,TGTGCCATCAGGACACAGGGGGTAGAGACCCAGTACTTC
NA,TRBJ2-4,TRBV27,CASRGHLAKNIQYF,TGTGCCAGCAGGGGACACCTAGCCAAAAACATTCAGTACTTC
NA,TRBJ2-7,TRBV7-8,CASSPGGALSYGQYF,TGTGCCAGCAGCCCCGGTGGGGCCCTTAGCTACGGGCAGTACTTC
TRBD2,TRBJ2-1,TRBV7-3,CASSLIPSGTNEQFF,TGTGCCAGCAGCTTAATCCCTAGCGGAACCAATGAGCAGTTCTTC